This TCR beta chain is drawn from a study of T cell changes during pregnancy in multiple sclerosis. The data were produced by immunoSEQ multiplex PCR, yet TCRdb's version contains in-frame clones alone and is incomplete. The table lists tens of thousands of clones, 90% to 97% of them singletons, with 0.89% in the top ten. This clone was picked up one time. CDR1 and CDR2 from the germline V gene are SGHVS and FQNEAQ. V lost 1 base and J 0 bases, leaving 7 bases between the germline ends. The CDR3 totals 14 residues. The sample in question was peripheral blood, obtained in the second trimester of pregnancy. The source is a female donor with multiple sclerosis, enrolled in a pregnancy study. The chain has TRBV7-8 and TRBJ2-7; D ambiguous. The CDR3 DNA reads as TGTGCCAGCAGCTTAGATACGGGCTCCTACGAGCAGTACTTC. This gives the protein CASSLDTGSYEQYF.